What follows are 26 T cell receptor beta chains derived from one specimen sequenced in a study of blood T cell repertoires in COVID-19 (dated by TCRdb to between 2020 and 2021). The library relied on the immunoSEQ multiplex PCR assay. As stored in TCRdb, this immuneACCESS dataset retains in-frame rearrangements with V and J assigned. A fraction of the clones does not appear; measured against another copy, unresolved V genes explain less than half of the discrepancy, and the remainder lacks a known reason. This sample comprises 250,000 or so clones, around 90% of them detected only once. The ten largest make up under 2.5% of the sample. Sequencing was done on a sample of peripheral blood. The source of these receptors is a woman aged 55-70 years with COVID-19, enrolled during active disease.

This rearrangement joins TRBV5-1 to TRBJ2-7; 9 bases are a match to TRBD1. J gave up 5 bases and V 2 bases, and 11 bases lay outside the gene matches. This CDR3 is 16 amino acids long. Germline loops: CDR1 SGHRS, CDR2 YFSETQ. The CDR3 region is CASSLGFGTGSHEQYF. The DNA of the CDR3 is TGCGCCAGCAGCTTAGGGTTCGGGACAGGGAGCCACGAGCAGTACTTC. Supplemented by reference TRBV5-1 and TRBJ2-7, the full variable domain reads KAGVTQTPRYLIKTRGQQVTLSCSPISGHRSVSWYQQTPGQGLQFLFEYFSETQRNKGNFPGRFSGRQFSNSRSEMNVSTLELGDSALYLCASSLGFGTGSHEQYFGPGTRLTVT.

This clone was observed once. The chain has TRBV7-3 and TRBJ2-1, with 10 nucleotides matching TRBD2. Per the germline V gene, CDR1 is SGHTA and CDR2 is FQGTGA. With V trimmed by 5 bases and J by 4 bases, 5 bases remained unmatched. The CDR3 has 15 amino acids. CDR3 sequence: CASSQQRGGYNEQFF. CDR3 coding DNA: TGTGCCAGCAGCCAACAGCGGGGGGGTTACAATGAGCAGTTCTTC.

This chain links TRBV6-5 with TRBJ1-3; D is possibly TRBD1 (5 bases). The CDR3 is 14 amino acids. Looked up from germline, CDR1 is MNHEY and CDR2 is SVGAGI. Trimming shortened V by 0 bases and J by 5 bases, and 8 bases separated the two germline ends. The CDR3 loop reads CASSYSRQRNTIYF. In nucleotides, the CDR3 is TGTGCCAGCAGTTACTCGAGACAGAGAAACACCATATATTTT.

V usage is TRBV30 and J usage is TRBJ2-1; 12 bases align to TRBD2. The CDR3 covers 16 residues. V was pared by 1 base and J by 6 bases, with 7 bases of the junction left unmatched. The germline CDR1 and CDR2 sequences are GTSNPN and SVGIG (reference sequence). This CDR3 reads CAWSAHLAGGLNEQFF. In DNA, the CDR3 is TGTGCCTGGAGTGCCCATCTAGCGGGGGGGCTCAATGAGCAGTTCTTC. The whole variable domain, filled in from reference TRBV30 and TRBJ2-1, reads SQTIHQWPATLVQPVGSPLSLECTVEGTSNPNLYWYRQAAGRGLQLLFYSVGIGQISSEVPQNLSASRPQDRQFILSSKKLLLSDSGFYLCAWSAHLAGGLNEQFFGPGTRLTVL.

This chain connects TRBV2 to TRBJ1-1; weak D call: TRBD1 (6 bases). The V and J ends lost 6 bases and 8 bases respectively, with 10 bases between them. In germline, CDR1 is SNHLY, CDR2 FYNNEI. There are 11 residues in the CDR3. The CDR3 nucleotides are TGTGCCAGCAGAACGGGGACAGAAGCTTTCTTT. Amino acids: CASRTGTEAFF.

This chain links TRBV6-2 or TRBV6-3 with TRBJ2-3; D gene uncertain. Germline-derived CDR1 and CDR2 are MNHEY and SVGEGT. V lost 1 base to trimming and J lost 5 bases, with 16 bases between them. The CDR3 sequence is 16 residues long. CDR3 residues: CASSYLDSDLGDTQYF. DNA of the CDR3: TGTGCCAGCAGTTACTTAGACTCCGATTTGGGAGATACGCAGTATTTT.

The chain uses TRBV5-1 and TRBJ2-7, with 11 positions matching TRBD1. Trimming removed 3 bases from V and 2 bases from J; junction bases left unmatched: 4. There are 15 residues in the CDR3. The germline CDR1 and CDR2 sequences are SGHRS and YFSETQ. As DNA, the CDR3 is TGCGCCAGCAGCTCGGGACAGGGGGTTCCCTACGAGCAGTACTTC. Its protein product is CASSSGQGVPYEQYF. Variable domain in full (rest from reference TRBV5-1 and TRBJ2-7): KAGVTQTPRYLIKTRGQQVTLSCSPISGHRSVSWYQQTPGQGLQFLFEYFSETQRNKGNFPGRFSGRQFSNSRSEMNVSTLELGDSALYLCASSSGQGVPYEQYFGPGTRLTVT.

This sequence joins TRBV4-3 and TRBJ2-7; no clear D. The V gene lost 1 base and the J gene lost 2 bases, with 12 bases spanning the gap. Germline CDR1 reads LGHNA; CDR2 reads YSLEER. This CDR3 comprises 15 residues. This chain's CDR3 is CASSQVPGAPYEQYF. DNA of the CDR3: TGCGCCAGCAGCCAAGTACCAGGCGCCCCCTACGAGCAGTACTTC.

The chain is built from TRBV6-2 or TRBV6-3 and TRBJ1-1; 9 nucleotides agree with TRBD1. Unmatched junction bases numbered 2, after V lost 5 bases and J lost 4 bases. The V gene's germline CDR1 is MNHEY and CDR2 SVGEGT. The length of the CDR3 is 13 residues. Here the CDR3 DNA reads TGTGCCAGCAGTCCACAGGGGGCCACTGAAGCTTTCTTT. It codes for CASSPQGATEAFF.

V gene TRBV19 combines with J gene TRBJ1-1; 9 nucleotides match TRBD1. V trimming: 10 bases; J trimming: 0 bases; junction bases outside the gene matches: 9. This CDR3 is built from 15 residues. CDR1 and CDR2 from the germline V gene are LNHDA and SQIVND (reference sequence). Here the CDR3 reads CATAGQGLVNTEAFF. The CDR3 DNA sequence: TGTGCCACCGCGGGACAGGGTTTGGTGAACACTGAAGCTTTCTTT.

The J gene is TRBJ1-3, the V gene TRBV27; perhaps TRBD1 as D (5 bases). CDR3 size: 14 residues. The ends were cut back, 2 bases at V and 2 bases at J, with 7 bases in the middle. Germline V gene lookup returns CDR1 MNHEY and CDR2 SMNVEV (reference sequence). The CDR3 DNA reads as TGTGCCAGCAGTTTACAGGGCGCTGGAAACACCATATATTTT. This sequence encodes CASSLQGAGNTIYF.

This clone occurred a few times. The CDR3 loop reads CASRRGGQASNYGYTF. CDR3 sequence (DNA): TGTGCCAGTAGGCGGGGGGGACAGGCCTCTAACTATGGCTACACCTTC. V usage is TRBV19 and J usage is TRBJ1-2; 8 bases match TRBD1. The CDR3 sequence is 16 residues long. Germline V gene sequence: CDR1 LNHDA, CDR2 SQIVND (reference sequence). J gave up 0 bases and V 6 bases, and 9 bases lay outside the gene matches.

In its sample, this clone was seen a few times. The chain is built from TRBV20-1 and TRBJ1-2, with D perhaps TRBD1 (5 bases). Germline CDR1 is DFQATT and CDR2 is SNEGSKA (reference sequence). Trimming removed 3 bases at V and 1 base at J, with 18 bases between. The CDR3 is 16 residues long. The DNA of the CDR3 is TGCAGTGCTAGTGAACCACACGGGGGGAATAACTATGGCTACACCTTC. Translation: CSASEPHGGNNYGYTF.

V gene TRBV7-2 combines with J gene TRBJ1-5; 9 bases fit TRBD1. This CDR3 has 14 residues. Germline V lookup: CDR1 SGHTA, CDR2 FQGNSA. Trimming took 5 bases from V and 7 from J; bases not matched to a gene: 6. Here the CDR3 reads CASSKRTGDQPQHF. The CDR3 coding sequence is TGTGCCAGCAGCAAAAGGACAGGGGACCAGCCCCAGCATTTT. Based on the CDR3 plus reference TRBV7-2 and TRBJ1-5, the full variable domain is GAGVSQSPSNKVTEKGKDVELRCDPISGHTALYWYRQSLGQGLEFLIYFQGNSAPDKSGLPSDRFSAERTGGSVSTLTIQRTQQEDSAVYLCASSKRTGDQPQHFGDGTRLSIL.

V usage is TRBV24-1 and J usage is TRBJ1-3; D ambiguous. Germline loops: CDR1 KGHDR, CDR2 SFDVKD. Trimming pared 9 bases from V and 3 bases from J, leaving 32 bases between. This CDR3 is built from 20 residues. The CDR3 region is CATPSPPETRTSLGGNTIYF. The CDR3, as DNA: TGTGCCACCCCTTCGCCCCCTGAGACAAGGACTTCCCTTGGTGGAAACACCATATATTTT.

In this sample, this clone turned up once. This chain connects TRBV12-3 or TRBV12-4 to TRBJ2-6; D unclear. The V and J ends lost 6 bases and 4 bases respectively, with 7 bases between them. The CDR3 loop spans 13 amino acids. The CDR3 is CASRSLGANVLTF. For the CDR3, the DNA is TGTGCCAGCAGATCCCTAGGGGCCAACGTCCTGACTTTC.

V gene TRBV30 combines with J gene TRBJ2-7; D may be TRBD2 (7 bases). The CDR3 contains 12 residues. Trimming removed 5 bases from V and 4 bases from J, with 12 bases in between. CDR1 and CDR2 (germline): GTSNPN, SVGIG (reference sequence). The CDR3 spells CAWFRGGYEQYF. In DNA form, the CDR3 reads TGTGCCTGGTTTAGGGGGGGATACGAGCAGTACTTC.

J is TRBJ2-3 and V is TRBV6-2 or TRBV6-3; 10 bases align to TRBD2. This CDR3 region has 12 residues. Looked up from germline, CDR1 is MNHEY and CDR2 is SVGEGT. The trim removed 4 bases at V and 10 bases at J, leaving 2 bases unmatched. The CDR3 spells CASSSGLAAQYF. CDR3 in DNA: TGTGCCAGCAGTTCAGGACTAGCGGCGCAGTATTTT.

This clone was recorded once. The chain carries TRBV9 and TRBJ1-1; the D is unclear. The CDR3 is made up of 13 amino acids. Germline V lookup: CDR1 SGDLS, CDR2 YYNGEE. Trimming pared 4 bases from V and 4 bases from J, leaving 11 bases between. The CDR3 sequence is CASSPTSGTEAFF. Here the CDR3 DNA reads TGTGCCAGCAGCCCGACGTCGGGCACTGAAGCTTTCTTT.

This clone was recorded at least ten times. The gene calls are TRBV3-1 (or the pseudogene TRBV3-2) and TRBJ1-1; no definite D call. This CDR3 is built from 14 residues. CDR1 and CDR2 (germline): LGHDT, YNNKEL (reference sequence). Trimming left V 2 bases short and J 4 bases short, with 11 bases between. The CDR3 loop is CASSQPSRSTEAFF. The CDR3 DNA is TGTGCCAGCAGCCAACCTAGCAGGTCCACTGAAGCTTTCTTT.

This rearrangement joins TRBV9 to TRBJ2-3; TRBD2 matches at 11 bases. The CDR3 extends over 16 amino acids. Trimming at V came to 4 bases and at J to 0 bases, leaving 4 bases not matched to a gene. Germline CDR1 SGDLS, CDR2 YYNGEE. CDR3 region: CASSTRLAGSTDTQYF. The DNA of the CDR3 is TGTGCCAGCAGCACCCGACTAGCGGGGAGCACAGATACGCAGTATTTT.

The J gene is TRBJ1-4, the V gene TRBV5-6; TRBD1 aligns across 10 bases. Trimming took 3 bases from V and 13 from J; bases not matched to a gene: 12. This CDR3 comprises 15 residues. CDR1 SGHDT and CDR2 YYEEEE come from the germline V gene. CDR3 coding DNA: TGTGCCAGCAGCTCAATAGACAGGGGGCCGGTGGGACTGTTTTTT. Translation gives CASSSIDRGPVGLFF. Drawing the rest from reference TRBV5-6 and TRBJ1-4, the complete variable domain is DAGVTQSPTHLIKTRGQQVTLRCSPKSGHDTVSWYQQALGQGPQFIFQYYEEEERQRGNFPDRFSGHQFPNYSSELNVNALLLGDSALYLCASSSIDRGPVGLFFGSGTQLSVL.

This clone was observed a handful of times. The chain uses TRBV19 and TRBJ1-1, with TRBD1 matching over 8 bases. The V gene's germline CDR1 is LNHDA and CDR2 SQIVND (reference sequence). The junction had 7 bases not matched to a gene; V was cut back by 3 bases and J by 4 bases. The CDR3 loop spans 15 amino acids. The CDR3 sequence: CASSIQGARTTEAFF. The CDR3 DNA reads TGTGCCAGTAGTATCCAGGGGGCTAGGACCACTGAAGCTTTCTTT.

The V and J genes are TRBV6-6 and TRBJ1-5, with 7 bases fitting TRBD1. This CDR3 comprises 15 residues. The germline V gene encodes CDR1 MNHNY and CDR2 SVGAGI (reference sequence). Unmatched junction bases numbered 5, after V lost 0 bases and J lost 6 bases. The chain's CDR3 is CASSYSQGGGQPQHF. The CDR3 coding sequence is TGTGCCAGCAGTTACTCGCAGGGGGGCGGTCAGCCCCAGCATTTT.

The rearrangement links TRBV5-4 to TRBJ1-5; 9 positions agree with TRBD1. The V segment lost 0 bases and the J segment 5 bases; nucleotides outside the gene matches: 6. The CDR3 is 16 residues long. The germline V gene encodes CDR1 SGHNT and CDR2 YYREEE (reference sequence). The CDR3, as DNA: TGTGCCAGCAGCTTGGGGGGACAGGGCATAGATCAGCCCCAGCATTTT. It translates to CASSLGGQGIDQPQHF.

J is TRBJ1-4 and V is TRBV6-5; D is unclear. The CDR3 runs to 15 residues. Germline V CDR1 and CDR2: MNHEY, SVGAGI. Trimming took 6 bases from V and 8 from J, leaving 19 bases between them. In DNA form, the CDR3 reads TGTGCCAGCAGCCGGGGTGGGCACGGCGGGGAAAAACTGTTTTTT. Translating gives CASSRGGHGGEKLFF.